A single sample is the source of the 4 T cell receptor beta chains below, sequenced in a study of blood T cell repertoires in COVID-19. Profiling relied on immunoSEQ multiplex PCR, and the TCRdb table lists in-frame clones only, not all of them. The sample carries tens of thousands of clones, 70% to 90% recorded once. Sequencing used peripheral blood. The receptors were sampled from an older man with acute or convalescent COVID-19.

V is TRBV2 and J is TRBJ2-5; TRBD2 matches at 12 bases. V lost 6 bases, J lost 5 bases, and 7 bases stayed unmatched. Germline V gives CDR1 SNHLY, CDR2 FYNNEI. The CDR3 runs to 15 residues. This CDR3 is CASRASGGAFETQYF. CDR3 in DNA: TGTGCCAGCAGGGCTAGCGGGGGGGCCTTTGAGACCCAGTACTTC.

V is TRBV9 and J is TRBJ1-1, with 7 bases identical to TRBD1. CDR3 length: 13 amino acids. CDR1 is SGDLS, CDR2 YYNGEE, per germline. With 4 bases clipped from V and 10 bases from J, the junction kept 10 bases outside the gene matches. CDR3 protein: CASSRTRDRGAFF. In nucleotides, the CDR3 is TGTGCCAGCAGCCGTACTCGGGACAGAGGAGCTTTCTTT.

The chain is built from TRBV28 and TRBJ2-5; 8 bases are a match to TRBD2. The CDR3 is made up of 14 amino acids. Germline V CDR1 and CDR2: MDHEN, SYDVKM. V was clipped by 5 bases and J by 3 bases; unmatched bases: 5. The CDR3 sequence is CASSLTSEEETQYF. The CDR3 DNA sequence: TGTGCCAGCAGTCTGACTAGCGAGGAAGAGACCCAGTACTTC. Full variable domain (outside the CDR3, taken from reference TRBV28 and TRBJ2-5): DVKVTQSSRYLVKRTGEKVFLECVQDMDHENMFWYRQDPGLGLRLIYFSYDVKMKEKGDIPEGYSVSREKKERFSLILESASTNQTSMYLCASSLTSEEETQYFGPGTRLLVL.

The chain employs TRBV4-3 and TRBJ1-4; 8 nucleotides agree with TRBD1. Germline V CDR1 and CDR2: LGHNA, YSLEER. The V segment lost 1 base and the J segment 2 bases; nucleotides outside the gene matches: 9. The CDR3 runs 18 residues. For the CDR3, the DNA is TGCGCCAGCAGCCAAGGGGCAGGGGGCTCGAGGACTAATGAAAAACTGTTTTTT. This translates into CASSQGAGGSRTNEKLFF.